The next 14 T cell receptor beta chains were all read from a single sample in a study of blood T cell repertoires in COVID-19. Method: immunoSEQ multiplex PCR; TCRdb's copy keeps in-frame clones and lacks some. The table has about 120,000 clones, about 88% seen once; the top ten hold approximately 1.2%. Sequencing input: peripheral blood. These receptors were collected from a woman of 80 years or more with acute or convalescent COVID-19.

V usage is TRBV25-1 and J usage is TRBJ1-1; D is unclear. The CDR3 runs to 17 residues. Germline V gives CDR1 MGHDK, CDR2 SYGVNS. The germline V and J ends were trimmed by 4 bases and 3 bases, with 21 bases remaining between them. CDR3 DNA sequence: TGTGCCAGCAGTGGTCTGCTTTACGGGAAAACCTACACTGAAGCTTTCTTT. Translation gives CASSGLLYGKTYTEAFF.

The chain carries TRBV6-1 and TRBJ1-2; D may be TRBD1 (5 bases). The CDR3 totals 14 residues. The V end was cut by 5 bases, the J end by 7 bases, with 17 bases between. Germline V gene data show CDR1 as MNHNS and CDR2 as SASEGT. CDR3: CASSSSDSVGGYTF. In DNA, the CDR3 is TGTGCCAGCAGTTCCAGCGACAGTGTGGGTGGCTACACCTTC.

The chain recombines TRBV15 with TRBJ1-2; possibly TRBD1 for D (5 bases). Germline CDR1 and CDR2: LNHNV and YYDKDF (reference sequence). The CDR3 spans 12 residues. Deletions cut 1 base from V and 6 bases from J, with 6 bases between. The CDR3 loop is CATSRGGDGYTF. The CDR3 nucleotides read TGTGCCACCAGCAGAGGGGGGGATGGCTACACCTTC.

The CDR3: CASSYLSRDAETQYF. The CDR3 nucleotides read TGCGCCAGCAGCTATCTAAGTCGTGATGCAGAGACCCAGTACTTC. The V and J genes are TRBV5-1 and TRBJ2-5, with D uncertain. The CDR3 loop spans 15 amino acids. Germline values: CDR1 SGHRS, CDR2 YFSETQ. Trimming shortened V by 3 bases and J by 4 bases, and 16 bases separated the two germline ends.

In DNA, the CDR3 is TGTGCCAGCAGCCAAGAAGTGGGCCAGGGCGCAGATACGCAGTATTTT. It codes for CASSQEVGQGADTQYF. The chain recombines TRBV3-1 (or the pseudogene TRBV3-2) with TRBJ2-3; maybe TRBD1 (5 bases). Germline assignment: CDR1 LGHDT and CDR2 YNNKEL (reference sequence). The CDR3 extends over 16 amino acids. Trimming cost V 0 bases and J 4 bases, with 14 bases left between them.

This clone was observed a handful of times. This chain joins TRBV7-9 and TRBJ2-3; 11 bases agree with TRBD2. Unmatched junction bases numbered 4, after V lost 5 bases and J lost 0 bases. The CDR3 has 16 amino acids. Looked up from germline, CDR1 is SEHNR and CDR2 is FQNEAQ (reference sequence). CDR3 sequence (DNA): TGTGCCAGCAGCCCCCTAGCGGGGGGTAGCACAGATACGCAGTATTTT. It yields the protein CASSPLAGGSTDTQYF. The full variable domain, rest sourced from reference TRBV7-9 and TRBJ2-3, is DTGVSQNPRHKITKRGQNVTFRCDPISEHNRLYWYRQTLGQGPEFLTYFQNEAQLEKSRLLSDRFSAERPKGSFSTLEIQRTEQGDSAMYLCASSPLAGGSTDTQYFGPGTRLTVL.

This clone was observed a handful of times. The genes are TRBV6-5 and TRBJ2-7; a possible D gene is TRBD1 (6 bases). This CDR3 comprises 16 residues. Germline V gene sequence: CDR1 MNHEY, CDR2 SVGAGI. V lost 0 bases, J lost 3 bases, and 15 bases lay in between. Here the CDR3 DNA reads TGTGCCAGCAGTTACTCCGGGACACAGAAATACTACGAGCAGTACTTC. This translates into CASSYSGTQKYYEQYF.

This chain joins TRBV19 and TRBJ1-3; a possible D gene is TRBD1 (5 bases). Germline-derived CDR1 and CDR2 are LNHDA and SQIVND (reference sequence). V lost 6 bases and J 3 bases, leaving 18 bases between the germline ends. The CDR3 contains 16 residues. This chain's CDR3 is CASRRVGGLGGNTIYF. CDR3 bases: TGTGCCAGTAGACGCGTCGGGGGTCTTGGTGGAAACACCATATATTTT.

The chain links TRBV7-9 to TRBJ2-2, with D uncertain. Germline CDR1 is SEHNR and CDR2 is FQNEAQ (reference sequence). The CDR3 loop spans 15 amino acids. V gave up 4 bases and J gave up 1 base, with 10 bases separating them. The CDR3: CASSSSRENTGELFF. CDR3 sequence (DNA): TGTGCCAGCAGCTCCTCGAGAGAGAACACCGGGGAGCTGTTTTTT.

This clone was observed a few times. This chain uses TRBV5-5 with TRBJ1-5, with D perhaps TRBD1 (5 bases). Trimming removed 2 bases at V and 5 bases at J, with 11 bases between. CDR3 length: 14 residues. Germline V lookup: CDR1 SGHKS, CDR2 YYEKEE (reference sequence). Written as DNA, the CDR3 is TGTGCCAGCAGCTTATCCAGGGCCGATCAGCCCCAGCATTTT. This sequence encodes CASSLSRADQPQHF.

V and J are TRBV3-1 (or the pseudogene TRBV3-2) and TRBJ2-3; 12 bases match TRBD2. This CDR3 has 15 residues. Germline V gene sequence: CDR1 LGHDT, CDR2 YNNKEL (reference sequence). The J segment lost 4 bases and the V segment lost 5 bases, leaving 4 bases of the junction unmatched. CDR3 DNA sequence: TGTGCCAGCAGCAAATCTAGCGGGAGGGCAGATACGCAGTATTTT. Its translation is CASSKSSGRADTQYF.

The rearrangement links TRBV7-8 to TRBJ2-1, with 10 bases fitting TRBD2. Germline V gene sequence: CDR1 SGHVS, CDR2 FQNEAQ. With V trimmed by 0 bases and J by 0 bases, 8 bases remained unmatched. The CDR3 extends over 19 amino acids. CDR3: CASSLAAVIAGGSYNEQFF. As DNA, the CDR3 is TGTGCCAGCAGCTTAGCAGCCGTCATAGCGGGAGGCTCCTACAATGAGCAGTTCTTC.

The chain is built from TRBV20-1 and TRBJ1-1; D is possibly TRBD1 (5 bases). Germline V gene sequence: CDR1 DFQATT, CDR2 SNEGSKA (reference sequence). The V and J ends lost 3 bases and 4 bases respectively, with 9 bases between them. This CDR3 comprises 12 residues. CDR3 DNA: TGCAGTGCTAGTCAGGGTATCACTGAAGCTTTCTTT. As protein: CSASQGITEAFF.

The genes are TRBV23-1 and TRBJ2-5; 9 bases match TRBD2. TRBV23-1 is labeled an ORF, and its function is uncertain. There are 14 residues in the CDR3. With V trimmed by 8 bases and J by 2 bases, 6 bases remained unmatched. Here the CDR3 reads CASAGGGKQETQYF. The CDR3 DNA is TGCGCCAGCGCGGGGGGGGGAAAACAAGAGACCCAGTACTTC.